This TCR beta chain was captured in a study of T-cell memory formation after mild COVID-19. TCRdb called the 5' RACE reads again in MiXCR, with one record for every CDR3 protein. The data show approximately 100,000 distinct CDR3 sequences, roughly 25% seen once. The germline V gene has CDR1 MNHEY and CDR2 SMNVEV (reference sequence). CDR3 length: 14 residues. V was pared by 5 bases and J by 2 bases, with 13 bases between. This clonotype has more than one count but fewer than ten. The rearrangement joins TRBV27 to TRBJ2-7; D perhaps matches TRBD2 (6 bases). This clonotype originated in a man aged 18 to 35 who had mild COVID-19 (a few samples of this study predate the infection). Cell type and time point are not known. Sample: PBMCs or a T cell subset sorted from them (not recorded which). Here the CDR3 reads CASSPRAGTYEQYV. CDR3 bases: TGTGCCAGCAGTCCCCGGGCGGGGACCTACGAGCAGTACGTC.